This T cell receptor beta chain was profiled in a study of cytomegalovirus exposure and HLA in healthy donors. Study information: Per a later analysis, the approximately 700 first-cohort and 120 validation repertoires shared one platform.

The CDR3 runs to 15 residues. Trimming left V 2 bases short and J 2 bases short, with 12 bases between. Germline CDR1 and CDR2: SEHNR and FQNEAQ (reference sequence). Clones were read by immunoSEQ multiplex PCR, and TCRdb kept only the in-frame ones, dropping some. Among some 75,000 clones, approximately 96% were seen once, and the ten largest hold 1.3%. The TCR originated in a woman between 18 and 29 years old in good health and CMV-seronegative. The specimen sequenced was PBMCs. J is TRBJ1-2 and V is TRBV7-9, with a possible D match to TRBD1 (6 bases). Here the CDR3 DNA reads TGTGCCAGCAGCTTAATGCAGGGGCCGAACTATGGCTACACCTTC. As protein: CASSLMQGPNYGYTF.